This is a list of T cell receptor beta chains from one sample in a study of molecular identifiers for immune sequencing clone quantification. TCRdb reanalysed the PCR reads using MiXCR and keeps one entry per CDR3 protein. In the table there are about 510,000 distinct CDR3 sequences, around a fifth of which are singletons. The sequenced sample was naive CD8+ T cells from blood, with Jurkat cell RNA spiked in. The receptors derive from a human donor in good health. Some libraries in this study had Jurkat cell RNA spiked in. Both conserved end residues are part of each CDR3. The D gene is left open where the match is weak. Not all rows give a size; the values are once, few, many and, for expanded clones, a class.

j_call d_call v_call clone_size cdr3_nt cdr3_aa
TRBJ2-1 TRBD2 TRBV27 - TGTGCCAGCAGTTTAGAGCGGGAGGGCCTTGATGAGCAGTTCTTC CASSLEREGLDEQFF
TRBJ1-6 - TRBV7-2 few TGTGCCAGCAGCTTAGGTTACGGCTACGATAGGGCCCTCCACTTT CASSLGYGYDRALHF
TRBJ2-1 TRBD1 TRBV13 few TGTGCCAGCAGCTTAACCGGGACAGGTTCTTACAATGAGCAGTTCTTC CASSLTGTGSYNEQFF
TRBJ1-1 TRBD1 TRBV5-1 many TGCGCCAGCAGCTCGAAAGAAAGACAGGGAACGCGTTATGGCACTGAAGCTTTCTTT CASSSKERQGTRYGTEAFF
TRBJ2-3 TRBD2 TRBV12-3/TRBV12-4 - TGTGCCAGCAGTTTGGGACTAGCTCTCTCTGCCACAGATACGCAGTATTTT CASSLGLALSATDTQYF
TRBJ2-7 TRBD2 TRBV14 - TGTGCCGGCAGCCAAGATTTCGCTAGCGGGGGGACCTTATCCTACGAGCAGTACTTC CAGSQDFASGGTLSYEQYF
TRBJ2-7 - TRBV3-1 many TGTGCCAGCAGCCAAGGGACAGACTTCTACGAGCAGTACTTC CASSQGTDFYEQYF
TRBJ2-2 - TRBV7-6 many TGTGCCAGCAGCTTAGCCTCCGGTGAGGTAGCGGTGGTCACCGGGGAGCTGTTTTTT CASSLASGEVAVVTGELFF
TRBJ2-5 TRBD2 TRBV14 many TGTGCCAGCAGCCAAGTGTTAGCGGGGCTCCAAGAGACCCAGTACTTC CASSQVLAGLQETQYF
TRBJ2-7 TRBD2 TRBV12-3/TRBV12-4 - TGTGCCAGCAGTTTAGCATCAGCGGGACTTTACGAGCAGTACTTC CASSLASAGLYEQYF
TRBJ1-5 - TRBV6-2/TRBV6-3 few TGTGCCAGCAGTTACTCCGGGACCTTCGCCAATCAGCCCCAGCATTTT CASSYSGTFANQPQHF
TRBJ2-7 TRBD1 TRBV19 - TGTGCCAGTAGTACCGGGACAGGGGTTGTTTACGAGCAGTACTTC CASSTGTGVVYEQYF
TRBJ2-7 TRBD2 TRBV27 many TGTGCCAGCAGCGCAACTGGCGGGGGTACCTACGAGCAGTACTTC CASSATGGGTYEQYF
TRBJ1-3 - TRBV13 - TGTGCCAGCAGCTTGGGGGCCAGCCCGACCTCTGGAAACACCATATATTTT CASSLGASPTSGNTIYF
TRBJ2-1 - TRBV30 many TGTGCCTGGAGCCCTAAGGACTATACCCATGAGCAGTTCTTC CAWSPKDYTHEQFF
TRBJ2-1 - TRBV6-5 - TGTGCCAGCAGTACCCGGACAGGCCCGGGGGAGCAGGTCTTC CASSTRTGPGEQVF
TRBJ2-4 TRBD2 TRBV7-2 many TGTGCCAGCAGCTCAGAGTCTAGCGGAAACATTCAGTACTTC CASSSESSGNIQYF
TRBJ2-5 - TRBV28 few TGTGCCAGCAGTTTAGCCCCCTTAGAGACCCAGTACTTC CASSLAPLETQYF
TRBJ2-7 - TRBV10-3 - TGTGCCATCAGTGAGCTACAGTCTTACGAGCAGTACTTC CAISELQSYEQYF
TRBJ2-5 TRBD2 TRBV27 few TGTGCCAGCAGGACGCTAGCGGGAGAATGGGAGACCCAGTACTTC CASRTLAGEWETQYF
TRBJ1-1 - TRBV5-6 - TGTGCCAGCAGCTTTGGAGGATATAACACTGAAGCTTTCTTT CASSFGGYNTEAFF
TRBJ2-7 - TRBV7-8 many TGTGCCAGCAGCCTCAACAGGGTGACTTCCTACGAGCAGTACTTC CASSLNRVTSYEQYF
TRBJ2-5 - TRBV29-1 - TGCAGCGCTGAGGTTCCGGGGTGGGAGACCCAGTACTTC CSAEVPGWETQYF
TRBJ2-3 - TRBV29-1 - TGCAGCGTTCGCGTGGGGACAGATACGCAGTATTTT CSVRVGTDTQYF
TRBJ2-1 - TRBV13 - TGTGCCAGCAGCTTACTGGGAGAGGAGCAGTTCTTC CASSLLGEEQFF
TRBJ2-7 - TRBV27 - TGTGCCAGCAGTTTATACAGTCCGAGCTCCTACGAGCAGTACTTC CASSLYSPSSYEQYF
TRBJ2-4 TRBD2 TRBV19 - TGTGCCAGTAGTGTCATCGGGACTAGCGGGAGAGACATTCAGTACTTC CASSVIGTSGRDIQYF
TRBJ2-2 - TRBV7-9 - TGTGCCAGCAGCCCATTGGGACACAAGGACGGGGAGCTGGTTTTT CASSPLGHKDGELVF
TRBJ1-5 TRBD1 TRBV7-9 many TGTGCCAGCAGCTCCGGGACAGGGGCTAGCAATCAGCCCCAGCATTTT CASSSGTGASNQPQHF
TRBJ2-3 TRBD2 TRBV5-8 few TGTGCCAGCAGCATGGAGACTAGCGGGAGTACAGATACGCAGTATTTT CASSMETSGSTDTQYF
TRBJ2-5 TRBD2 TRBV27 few TGTGCCTCCACGGCTAGCGGGGGGGCACGGCTTGGAGAGACCCAGTACTTC CASTASGGARLGETQYF
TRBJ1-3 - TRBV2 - TGTGCCAGCATCGGCCAGTCGGGAAACACCATATATTTT CASIGQSGNTIYF
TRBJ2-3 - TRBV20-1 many TGCAGTGCTAGGGCTCCAGATACGCAGTATTTT CSARAPDTQYF
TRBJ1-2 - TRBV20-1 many TGCAGTGCTAGGGGCAGGGGCTTTGACTATGGCTACACCTTC CSARGRGFDYGYTF
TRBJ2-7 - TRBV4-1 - TGCGCCAGCAGCCAAGTTGGAGGGGGCCGTGACGGGCAGTACTTC CASSQVGGGRDGQYF
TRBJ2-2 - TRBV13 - TGTGCCAGCAGCTCCGAGAACACCGGGGAGCTGTTTTTT CASSSENTGELFF
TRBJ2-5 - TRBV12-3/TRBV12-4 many TGTGCCAGCAGTCCGCTGGGACAAGACTACCAAGAGACCCAGTACTTC CASSPLGQDYQETQYF
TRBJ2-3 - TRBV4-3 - TGCGCCAGCAGCCAAACGACCGCGGGGTTCGCCACAGATACGCAGTATTTT CASSQTTAGFATDTQYF
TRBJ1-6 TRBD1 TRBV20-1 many TGCAGTGCTAGAAACGCCGGGGGACAGGGTAATTCACCCCTCCACTTT CSARNAGGQGNSPLHF
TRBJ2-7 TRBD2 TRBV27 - TGTGCCAGCAGTCCGCGGGGGGCGAGCCCCTACGAGCAGTACTTC CASSPRGASPYEQYF